The rows below give T cell receptor beta chains drawn from one sample of a study of tumor-infiltrating lymphocytes in oesophageal squamous cell carcinoma. TCRdb used MiXCR to reprocess the PCR reads, holding one entry per CDR3 protein. The sample holds about 11,000 distinct CDR3 sequences, 57% seen once. Source material: esophageal tumor tissue. The source of these receptors is a male donor with esophageal squamous cell carcinoma. Both conserved end residues are part of each CDR3. A D gene is named only where the DNA matches it firmly.

V	J	D	CDR3
TRBV7-8	TRBJ1-4	TRBD1	CASSPGHPGGNEKLFF
TRBV7-8	TRBJ2-1	-	CASSLVQAEWLVNEQFF
TRBV11-3	TRBJ2-1	-	CASSHAPTGYNEQFF
TRBV7-3	-	TRBD1	CASSLQGAGETQYF
TRBV7-3	-	TRBD1	CASSWTGAYNEQFF
TRBV6-6	TRBJ2-1	TRBD2	CASSYYSGTFGNEQFF
TRBV5-1	TRBJ2-7	TRBD2	CANSTKLAGEVVFF
TRBV7-9	TRBJ2-5	TRBD2	CASSLSAPGGGQETQYF
TRBV12-3/TRBV12-4	-	TRBD2	CASRSRGGETQYF
TRBV14	TRBJ2-3	-	CASSQQLSDTQYF
TRBV7-2	TRBJ2-5	-	CASSYSQETQYF
TRBV6-5	TRBJ1-4	-	CASRNMGGSGEKLFF
TRBV28	TRBJ2-5	TRBD2	CASSPRLANQETQYF
TRBV7-1	TRBJ2-3	-	CASSSWTVSSSNEQYF
TRBV7-2	TRBJ2-1	TRBD2	CASSNRLASSEQFF
TRBV7-3	TRBJ2-6	-	CASGKAGNIGSGANVLTF
TRBV27	TRBJ2-1	TRBD1	CASRNRGLLVNEQFF
TRBV24-1	TRBJ2-6	TRBD1	CATSRPAGGSGANVLTF
TRBV7-8	TRBJ2-1	-	CASSLVLAVPGGELYF
TRBV27	TRBJ1-5	-	CASSLMGDDQPQHF
TRBV7-2	-	TRBD2	CASSLAPSGGQETQYF
TRBV7-2	TRBJ1-1	-	CASSLVSFPYAEAFF
TRBV24-1	TRBJ2-3	-	CATSEPTSRFTDTQYF
TRBV7-2	-	-	CASSLNSAYEQYF
TRBV6-1	TRBJ2-1	-	CASRNRDKFHNEQFF
TRBV12-3/TRBV12-4	TRBJ2-3	-	CASSPTPQFTDTQYF
TRBV7-2	-	TRBD2	CASSLGVAGGYEQYF
TRBV7-3	TRBJ1-1	-	CASSSQENTEAFF
TRBV5-1	TRBJ1-6	-	CAMRYSPLHF
TRBV7-6	TRBJ1-1	TRBD1	CASSLGTGGLWNTEAFF
TRBV7-2	TRBJ2-5	-	CASSQPPGLGEETQYF